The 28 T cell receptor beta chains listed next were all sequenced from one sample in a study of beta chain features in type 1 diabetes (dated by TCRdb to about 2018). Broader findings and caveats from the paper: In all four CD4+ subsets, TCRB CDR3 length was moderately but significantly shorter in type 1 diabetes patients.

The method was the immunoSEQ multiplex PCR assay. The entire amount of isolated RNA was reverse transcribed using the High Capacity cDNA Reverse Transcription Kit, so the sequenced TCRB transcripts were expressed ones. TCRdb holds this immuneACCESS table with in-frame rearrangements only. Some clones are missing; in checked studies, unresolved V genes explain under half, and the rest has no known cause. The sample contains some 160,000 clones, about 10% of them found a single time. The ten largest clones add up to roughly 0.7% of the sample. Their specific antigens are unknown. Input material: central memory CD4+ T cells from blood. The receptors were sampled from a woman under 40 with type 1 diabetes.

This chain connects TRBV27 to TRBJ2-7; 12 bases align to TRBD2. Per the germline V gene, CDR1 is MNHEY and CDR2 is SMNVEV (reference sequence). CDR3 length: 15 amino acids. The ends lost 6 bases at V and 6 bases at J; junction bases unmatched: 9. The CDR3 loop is CASRIQTSGSGEQYF. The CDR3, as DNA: TGTGCCAGCAGAATACAGACTAGCGGGAGTGGCGAGCAGTACTTC.

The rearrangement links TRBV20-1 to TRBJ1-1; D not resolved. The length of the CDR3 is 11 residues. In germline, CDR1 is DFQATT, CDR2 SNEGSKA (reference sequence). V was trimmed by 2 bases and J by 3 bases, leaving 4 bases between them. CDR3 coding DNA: TGCAGTGCTAGACGTGACACTGAAGCTTTCTTT. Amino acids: CSARRDTEAFF.

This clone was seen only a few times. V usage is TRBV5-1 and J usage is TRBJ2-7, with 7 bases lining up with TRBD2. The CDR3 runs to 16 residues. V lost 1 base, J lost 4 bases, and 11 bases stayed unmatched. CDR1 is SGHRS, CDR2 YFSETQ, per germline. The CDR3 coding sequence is TGCGCCAGCAGCTTGTCCACCGGGACTACCTCTTACGAGCAGTACTTC. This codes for CASSLSTGTTSYEQYF.

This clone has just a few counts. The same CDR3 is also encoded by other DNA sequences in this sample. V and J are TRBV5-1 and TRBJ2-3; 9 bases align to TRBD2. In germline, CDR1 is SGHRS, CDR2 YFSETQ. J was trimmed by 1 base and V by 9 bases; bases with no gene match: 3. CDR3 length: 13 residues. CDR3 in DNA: TGCGCCACAAGGACTAGCGGCACAGATACGCAGTATTTT. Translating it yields CATRTSGTDTQYF. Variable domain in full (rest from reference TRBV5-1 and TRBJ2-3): KAGVTQTPRYLIKTRGQQVTLSCSPISGHRSVSWYQQTPGQGLQFLFEYFSETQRNKGNFPGRFSGRQFSNSRSEMNVSTLELGDSALYLCATRTSGTDTQYFGPGTRLTVL.

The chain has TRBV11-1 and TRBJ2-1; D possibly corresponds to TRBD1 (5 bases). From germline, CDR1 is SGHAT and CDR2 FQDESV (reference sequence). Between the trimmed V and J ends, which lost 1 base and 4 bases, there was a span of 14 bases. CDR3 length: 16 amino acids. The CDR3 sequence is CASSLGGRVVYNEQFF. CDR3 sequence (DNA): TGTGCCAGCAGCTTAGGGGGCAGGGTGGTGTACAATGAGCAGTTCTTC.

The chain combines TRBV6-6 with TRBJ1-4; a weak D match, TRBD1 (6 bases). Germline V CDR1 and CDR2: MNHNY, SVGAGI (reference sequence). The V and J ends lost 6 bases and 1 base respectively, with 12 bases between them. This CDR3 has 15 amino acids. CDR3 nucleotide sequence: TGTGCCAGCAGCCGACCACAGGGAACTAATGAAAAACTGTTTTTT. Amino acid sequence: CASSRPQGTNEKLFF.

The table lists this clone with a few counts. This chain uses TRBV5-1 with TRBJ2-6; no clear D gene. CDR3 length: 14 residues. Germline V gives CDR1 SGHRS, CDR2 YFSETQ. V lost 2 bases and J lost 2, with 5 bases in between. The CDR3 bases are TGCGCCAGCAGCTTCGGTACTGGGGCCAACGTCCTGACTTTC. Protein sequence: CASSFGTGANVLTF.

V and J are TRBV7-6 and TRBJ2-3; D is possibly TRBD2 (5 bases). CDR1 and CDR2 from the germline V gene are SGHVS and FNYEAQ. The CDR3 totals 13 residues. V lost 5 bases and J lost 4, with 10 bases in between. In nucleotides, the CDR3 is TGTGCCAGCAGCCCCCAGAGGGCAGATACGCAGTATTTT. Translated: CASSPQRADTQYF.

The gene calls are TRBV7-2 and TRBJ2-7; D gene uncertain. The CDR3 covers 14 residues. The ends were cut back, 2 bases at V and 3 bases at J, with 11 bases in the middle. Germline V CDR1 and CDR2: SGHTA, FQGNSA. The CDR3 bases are TGTGCCAGCAGCTTAAAAGGAGCCGTCTACGAGCAGTACTTC. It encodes CASSLKGAVYEQYF.

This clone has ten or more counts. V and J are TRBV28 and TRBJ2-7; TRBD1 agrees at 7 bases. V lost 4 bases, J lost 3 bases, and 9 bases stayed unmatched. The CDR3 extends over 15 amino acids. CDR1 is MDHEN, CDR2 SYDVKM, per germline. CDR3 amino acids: CASSSDRERLYEQYF. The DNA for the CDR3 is TGTGCCAGCAGTTCCGACAGGGAACGCCTCTACGAGCAGTACTTC.

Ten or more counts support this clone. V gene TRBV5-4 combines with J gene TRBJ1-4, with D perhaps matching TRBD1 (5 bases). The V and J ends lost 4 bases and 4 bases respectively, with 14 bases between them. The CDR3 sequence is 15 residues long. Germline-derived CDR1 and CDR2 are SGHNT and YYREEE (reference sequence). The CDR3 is CASSPAGGDNEKLFF. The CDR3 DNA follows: TGTGCCAGCAGCCCGGCGGGGGGGGATAATGAAAAACTGTTTTTT. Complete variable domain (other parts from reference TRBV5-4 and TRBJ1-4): ETGVTQSPTHLIKTRGQQVTLRCSSQSGHNTVSWYQQALGQGPQFIFQYYREEENGRGNFPPRFSGLQFPNYSSELNVNALELDDSALYLCASSPAGGDNEKLFFGSGTQLSVL.

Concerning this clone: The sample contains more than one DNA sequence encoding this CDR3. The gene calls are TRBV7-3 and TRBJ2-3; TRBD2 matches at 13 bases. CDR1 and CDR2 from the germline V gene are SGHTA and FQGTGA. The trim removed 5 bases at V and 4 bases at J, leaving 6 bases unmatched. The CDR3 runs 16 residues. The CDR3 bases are TGTGCCAGCAGCCCCCTCGGACTAGCGGGAGCAGATACGCAGTATTTT. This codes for CASSPLGLAGADTQYF.

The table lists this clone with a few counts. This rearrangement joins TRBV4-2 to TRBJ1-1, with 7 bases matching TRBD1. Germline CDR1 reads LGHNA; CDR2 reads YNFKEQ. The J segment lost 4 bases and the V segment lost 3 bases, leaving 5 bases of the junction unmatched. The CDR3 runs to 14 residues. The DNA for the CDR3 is TGTGCCAGCAGCCATAGCGACAGGGCCACTGAAGCTTTCTTT. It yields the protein CASSHSDRATEAFF.

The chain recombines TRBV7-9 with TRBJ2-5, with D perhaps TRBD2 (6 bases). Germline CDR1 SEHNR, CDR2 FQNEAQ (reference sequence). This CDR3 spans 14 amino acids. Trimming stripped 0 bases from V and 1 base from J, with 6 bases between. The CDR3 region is CASSLAGSQETQYF. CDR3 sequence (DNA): TGTGCCAGCAGCTTAGCCGGGAGCCAAGAGACCCAGTACTTC.

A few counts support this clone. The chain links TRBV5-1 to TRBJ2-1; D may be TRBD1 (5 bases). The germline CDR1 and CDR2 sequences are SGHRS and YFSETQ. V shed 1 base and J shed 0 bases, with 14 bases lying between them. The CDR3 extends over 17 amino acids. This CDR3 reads CASSLSQGYPSYNEQFF. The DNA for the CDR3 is TGCGCCAGCAGCTTGTCCCAGGGATATCCCTCCTACAATGAGCAGTTCTTC.

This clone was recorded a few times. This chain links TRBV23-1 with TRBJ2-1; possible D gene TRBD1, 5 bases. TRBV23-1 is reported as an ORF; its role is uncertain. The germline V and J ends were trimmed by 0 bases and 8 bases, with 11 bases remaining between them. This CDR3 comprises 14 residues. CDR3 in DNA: TGCGCCAGCAGTCAATCTTCAGGGCTCCATGAGCAGTTCTTC. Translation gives CASSQSSGLHEQFF.

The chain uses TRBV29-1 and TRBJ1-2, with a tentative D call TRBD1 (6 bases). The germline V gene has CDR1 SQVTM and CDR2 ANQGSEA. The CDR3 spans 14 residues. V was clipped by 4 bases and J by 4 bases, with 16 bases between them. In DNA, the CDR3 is TGCAGCGTTGGGGACAATTCTTTGGGCTATGGCTACACCTTC. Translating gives CSVGDNSLGYGYTF.

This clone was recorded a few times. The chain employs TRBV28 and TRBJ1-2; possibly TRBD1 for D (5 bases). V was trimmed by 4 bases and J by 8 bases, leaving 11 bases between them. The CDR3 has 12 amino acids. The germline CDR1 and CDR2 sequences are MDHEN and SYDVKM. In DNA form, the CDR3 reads TGTGCCAGCAGTTCAGGGTTGAGGGGCTACACCTTC. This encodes CASSSGLRGYTF.

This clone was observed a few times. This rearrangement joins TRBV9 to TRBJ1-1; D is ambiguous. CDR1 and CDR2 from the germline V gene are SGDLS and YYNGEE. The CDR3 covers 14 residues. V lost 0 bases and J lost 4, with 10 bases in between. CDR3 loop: CASSVVSEGTEAFF. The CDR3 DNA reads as TGTGCCAGCAGCGTAGTTTCCGAGGGCACTGAAGCTTTCTTT.

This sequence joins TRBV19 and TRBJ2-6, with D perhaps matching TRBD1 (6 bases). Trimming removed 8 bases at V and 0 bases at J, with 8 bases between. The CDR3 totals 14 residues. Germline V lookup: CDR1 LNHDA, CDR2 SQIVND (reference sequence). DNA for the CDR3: TGTGCCAGTCTCAGGGGCTCTGGGGCCAACGTCCTGACTTTC. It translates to CASLRGSGANVLTF.

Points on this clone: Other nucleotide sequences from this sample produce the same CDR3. The DNA for the CDR3 is TGTGCCAGCAGTCGGGGATACGAGCAGTACTTC. Amino acids: CASSRGYEQYF. The J gene is TRBJ2-7, the V gene TRBV28, with D tentatively TRBD2 (5 bases). V was clipped by 5 bases and J by 4 bases, with 6 bases between them. This CDR3 comprises 11 residues. In germline, CDR1 is MDHEN, CDR2 SYDVKM.

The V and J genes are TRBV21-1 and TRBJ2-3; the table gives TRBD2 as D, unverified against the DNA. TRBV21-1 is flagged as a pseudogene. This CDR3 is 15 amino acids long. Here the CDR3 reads CASSRSGRGTDTQYF. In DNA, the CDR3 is TGTGCCAGCAGCAGAAGCGGGAGAGGCACAGATACGCAGTATTTT.

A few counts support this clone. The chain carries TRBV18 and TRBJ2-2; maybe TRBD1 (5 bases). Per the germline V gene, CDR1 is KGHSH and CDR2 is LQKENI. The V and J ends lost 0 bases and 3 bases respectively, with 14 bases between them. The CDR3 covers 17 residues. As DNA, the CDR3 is TGTGCCAGCTCACCACCTGCGTCAGGGTCATACACCGGGGAGCTGTTTTTT. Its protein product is CASSPPASGSYTGELFF.

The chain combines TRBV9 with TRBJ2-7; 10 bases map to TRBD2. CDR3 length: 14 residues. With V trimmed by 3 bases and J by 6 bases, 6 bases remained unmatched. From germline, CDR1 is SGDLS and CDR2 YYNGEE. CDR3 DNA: TGTGCCAGCAGCGCTAGCGGGAGCTGGGTCGAGCAGTACTTC. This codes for CASSASGSWVEQYF.

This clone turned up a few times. DNA for the CDR3: TGTGCCAGCAGCTCTGGACTAGCGGGAGACGTCAATGAGCAGTTCTTC. Residues: CASSSGLAGDVNEQFF. The gene calls are TRBV7-2 and TRBJ2-1; TRBD2 agrees at 13 bases. This CDR3 has 16 amino acids. CDR1 is SGHTA, CDR2 FQGNSA, per germline. The J segment lost 6 bases and the V segment lost 4 bases, leaving 6 bases of the junction unmatched.

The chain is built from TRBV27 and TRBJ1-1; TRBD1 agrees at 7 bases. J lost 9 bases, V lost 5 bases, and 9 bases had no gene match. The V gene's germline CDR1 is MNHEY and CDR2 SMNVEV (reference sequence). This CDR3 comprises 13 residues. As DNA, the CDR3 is TGTGCCAGCAGTCCTCTCGACAGGGATCAAGCTTTCTTT. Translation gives CASSPLDRDQAFF.

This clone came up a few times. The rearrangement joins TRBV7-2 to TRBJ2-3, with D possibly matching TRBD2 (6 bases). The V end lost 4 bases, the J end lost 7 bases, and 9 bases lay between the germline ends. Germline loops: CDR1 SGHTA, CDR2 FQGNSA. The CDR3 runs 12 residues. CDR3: CASSSSAYTQYF. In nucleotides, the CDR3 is TGTGCCAGCAGCTCTAGCGCCTATACGCAGTATTTT.

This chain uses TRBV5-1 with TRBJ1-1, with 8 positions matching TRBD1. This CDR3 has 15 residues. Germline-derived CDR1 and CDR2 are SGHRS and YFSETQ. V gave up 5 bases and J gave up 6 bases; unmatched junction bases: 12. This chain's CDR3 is CASRQRQGFTSEAFF. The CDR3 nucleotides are TGCGCCAGCAGACAACGACAGGGGTTTACTTCTGAAGCTTTCTTT.